Each of the 30 T cell receptor delta chains below was sequenced from the same sample in a study of gamma-delta chains in newborns, infants, children. TCRdb re-analyzed the reads via CATT. The data show some 8,300 delta-chain clones, with approximately 1.5% seen just once and around 8% held by the top ten. Source material: blood. The receptors here all came from a child who was a newborn, infant or young child, either healthy, febrile or measles-vaccinated (not recorded which).

As for this clone: Other DNA sequences in the sample encode the same CDR3. V is TRDV1 and J is TRDJ1; D may be TRDD3 (6 bases). The CDR3 covers 21 residues. The germline V and J ends were trimmed by 1 base and 0 bases, with 27 bases remaining between them. Germline lookup yields CDR1 TSWWSYY and CDR2 QGS. Written as DNA, the CDR3 is TGTGCTCTTGGGGAACCATGGGTGCTGGGGACTCGACACCTGTACACCGATAAACTCATCTTT. Its protein is CALGEPWVLGTRHLYTDKLIF.

There are a few counts of this clone. The chain is built from TRDV1 and TRDJ1; weak D call: TRDD3 (6 bases). Deletions cut 2 bases from V and 0 bases from J, with 37 bases between. CDR3 length: 24 residues. Germline CDR1 TSWWSYY, CDR2 QGS. The CDR3 DNA reads TGTGCTCTTGGGGAAGCCCCTAAGACGGTGAGCTCCTCCTTTACTGGGCGTAACACCGATAAACTCATCTTT. Translated: CALGEAPKTVSSSFTGRNTDKLIF.

By sample share, this clone is medium-sized. The chain uses TRDV2 and TRDJ1, with 7 bases aligning to TRDD3. The CDR3 totals 14 residues. V trimming: 5 bases; J trimming: 1 base; junction bases outside the gene matches: 6. Germline V lookup: CDR1 GEAIGNYY, CDR2 EKD. CDR3 protein: CACVPGGFTDKLIF. CDR3 DNA: TGTGCCTGTGTACCCGGGGGATTCACCGATAAACTCATCTTT.

Turning to this clone: A far larger clone is one base from this, pointing to a likely read error. This chain joins TRDV2 and TRDJ1, with 9 bases that match TRDD3. The CDR3 loop spans 14 amino acids. Germline CDR1 reads GEAIGNYY; CDR2 reads EKD. Germline trimming cut 2 bases from V and 2 bases from J; bases unmatched to any gene: 2. The CDR3 reads CACDMLGDTDKLIF. The DNA of the CDR3 is TGTGCCTGTGACATGCTGGGGGATACCGATAAACTCATCTTT.

This clone was seen a handful of times. V gene TRDV1 combines with J gene TRDJ1, with 10 nucleotides matching TRDD3. The ends lost 1 base at V and 3 bases at J; junction bases unmatched: 8. The CDR3 consists of 17 residues. Germline CDR1 and CDR2: TSWWSYY and QGS. The CDR3, as DNA: TGTGCTCTTGGGGAACAAAAGGGGGATACGCGTCCCGATAAACTCATCTTT. The encoded protein is CALGEQKGDTRPDKLIF.

As regards this clone: It may be a read error: a sequence one base away is much more abundant. CDR3 DNA: TGTGCCTGTGACACCGTACCGGGGGATAGAAGCTCCTGGGACACCCGACAGATGTTTTTC. Translated: CACDTVPGDRSSWDTRQMFF. This sequence joins TRDV2 and TRDJ3; 8 bases fit TRDD3. Germline V gene data show CDR1 as GEAIGNYY and CDR2 as EKD. V shed 0 bases, J shed 0 bases, and the junction held 9 bases outside the gene matches. This CDR3 is built from 20 residues.

This clone was observed a handful of times. This sequence joins TRDV1 and TRDJ1; TRDD3 matches 8 bases. Per the germline V gene, CDR1 is TSWWSYY and CDR2 is QGS. V dropped 2 bases and J dropped 0; count of bases not matched to a gene: 14. CDR3 size: 19 residues. DNA of the CDR3: TGTGCTCTTGGGGAAAGCTTCAACTGGGGGGGGGTCTACACCGATAAACTCATCTTT. Translating it yields CALGESFNWGGVYTDKLIF.

In the case of this clone: TCRdb records a much larger clone's protein for this DNA, with a difference at residue 16 that likely arises from a read error; the protein given is the translation of the DNA. The chain has TRDV2 and TRDJ3; a possible D gene is TRDD3 (6 bases). Germline CDR1 and CDR2: GEAIGNYY and EKD. This CDR3 comprises 18 residues. CDR3 in amino acids: CACDRLGIGSWDTRQRFF. CDR3 nucleotides: TGTGCCTGTGACAGGCTGGGGATCGGCTCCTGGGACACCCGACAGAGGTTTTTC.

This clone appeared a few times. The chain links TRDV3 to TRDJ1; no clear D. Looked up from germline, CDR1 is TVYSNPD and CDR2 is GDNSRS (reference sequence). Trimming left V 4 bases short and J 11 bases short, with 17 bases between. The CDR3 length is 11 residues. Here the CDR3 DNA reads TGTGCCTATCCCGCTACGATATGGCTCATCTTT. This encodes CAYPATIWLIF.

This clone came up a few times. The sample carries other DNA sequences with the same CDR3. This chain's CDR3 is CALGELGDTTDKLIF. The CDR3 DNA follows: TGTGCTCTTGGGGAACTCGGGGATACCACCGATAAACTCATCTTT. V is TRDV1 and J is TRDJ1; 8 nucleotides match TRDD3. CDR1 is TSWWSYY and CDR2 is QGS in the germline V gene. J gave up 1 base and V 0 bases, and 1 base lay outside the gene matches. This CDR3 is built from 15 residues.

The rearrangement joins TRDV2 to TRDJ3, with 8 bases matching TRDD3. The germline gives CDR1 GEAIGNYY, CDR2 EKD. The CDR3 is 21 amino acids. V shed 1 base and J 0 bases; nucleotides not matched to a gene: 13. The CDR3 bases are TGTGCCTGTGACACGGCCCCGTACTGGGGGGACAGCTCCTGGGACACCCGACAGATGTTTTTC. Translated: CACDTAPYWGDSSWDTRQMFF.

As to this clone: This DNA's translation and the protein TCRdb lists, from a much larger clone, do not match at residue 11, likely due to a read error; the protein shown is translated from the DNA. As DNA, the CDR3 is TGTGCTCTTGGGGACTTACTGGGGGCCAACTATAAACTCATCTTT. It specifies CALGDLLGANYKLIF. J is TRDJ1 and V is TRDV1, with 8 bases matching TRDD3. V shed 3 bases and J 6 bases; nucleotides not matched to a gene: 9. This CDR3 has 15 amino acids. Germline V lookup: CDR1 TSWWSYY, CDR2 QGS.

This clone has at least ten counts. V gene TRDV1 combines with J gene TRDJ1; 8 bases agree with TRDD3. Germline V CDR1 and CDR2: TSWWSYY, QGS. This CDR3 is 18 amino acids long. V shed 3 bases, J shed 2 bases, and the junction held 14 bases outside the gene matches. The CDR3 loop is CALGDPYWGAPRTDKLIF. CDR3 DNA sequence: TGTGCTCTTGGGGATCCGTACTGGGGGGCGCCACGGACCGATAAACTCATCTTT.

This clone turned up a few times. TCRdb has a much larger clone's protein, which differs at residue 9 from the translation of this DNA, likely because of a read error; what is shown is the protein translated from the DNA. V and J are TRDV1 and TRDJ1, with D uncertain. Trimming shortened V by 2 bases and J by 0 bases, and 22 bases separated the two germline ends. The CDR3 totals 19 residues. Germline V gene sequence: CDR1 TSWWSYY, CDR2 QGS. This chain's CDR3 is CALGELFPVRVKYTDKLIF. The CDR3 DNA reads TGTGCTCTTGGGGAATTATTCCCCGTGCGGGTGAAGTACACCGATAAACTCATCTTT.

In this sample, this clone is medium-sized. This specimen includes other DNA sequences encoding the same CDR3. Here the CDR3 reads CALGEPRYESGGTDKLIF. CDR3 nucleotide sequence: TGTGCTCTTGGGGAGCCCCGCTACGAGTCTGGGGGGACCGATAAACTCATCTTT. The genes are TRDV1 and TRDJ1; TRDD3 agrees at 7 bases. Germline CDR1 is TSWWSYY and CDR2 is QGS. V trimming: 3 bases; J trimming: 2 bases; junction bases outside the gene matches: 15. The CDR3 contains 18 residues.

This clone turned up a few times. Given a much more abundant clone one base away, this may be a read error. The rearrangement links TRDV1 to TRDJ1; a weak D match, TRDD2 (6 bases). The CDR3 is 18 residues long. The ends were cut back, 2 bases at V and 4 bases at J, with 23 bases in the middle. Germline loops: CDR1 TSWWSYY, CDR2 QGS. The CDR3 DNA follows: TGTGCTCTTGGGGAAAGGTCCTACCTTACTAGGGGCCACGATAAACTCATCTTT. This encodes CALGERSYLTRGHDKLIF.

The rearrangement joins TRDV1 to TRDJ1; 8 nucleotides agree with TRDD3. CDR3 length equals 15 residues. The V gene's germline CDR1 is TSWWSYY and CDR2 QGS. The V and J ends lost 0 bases and 6 bases, in that order; junction bases with no gene match: 6. Written as DNA, the CDR3 is TGTGCTCTTGGGGAACTAGGTGGGATACGCCATAAACTCATCTTT. Protein product: CALGELGGIRHKLIF.

This clone has only a few counts. The TCRdb protein comes from a much larger clone and disagrees with this DNA's translation at residue 16, likely due to a read error; the protein given here is derived from the DNA. This rearrangement joins TRDV2 to TRDJ3; tentatively, D is TRDD3 (5 bases). Germline CDR1 GEAIGNYY, CDR2 EKD. The CDR3 runs to 18 residues. CDR3 sequence: CACDTGGPSSWDTRQKFF. The CDR3 nucleotides are TGTGCCTGTGACACCGGGGGGCCAAGCTCCTGGGACACCCGACAGAAGTTTTTC.

This clone appeared a few times. The protein that TCRdb holds for this DNA derives from a much larger clone and differs from the translated DNA at residue 11, which likely indicates a read error; the protein shown here is translated from the DNA. V gene TRDV2 combines with J gene TRDJ3, with TRDD3 matching 7 bases. J gave up 2 bases and V 2 bases, and 11 bases lay outside the gene matches. This CDR3 is 19 amino acids long. Germline CDR1 GEAIGNYY, CDR2 EKD. The DNA of the CDR3 is TGTGCCTGTGACAGAGCTCTGGGGGCTAGCCCCTGGGACACCCGACAGATGTTTTTC. This codes for CACDRALGASPWDTRQMFF.

The table lists this clone with a few counts. J is TRDJ1 and V is TRDV1, with TRDD3 identical over 9 bases. V dropped 2 bases and J dropped 8; count of bases not matched to a gene: 15. Germline V gene lookup returns CDR1 TSWWSYY and CDR2 QGS. This CDR3 comprises 17 residues. The CDR3 DNA is TGTGCTCTTGGGGAAGGGGTAGGAGAGTTCTGGGGGATCAAACTCATCTTT. Protein sequence: CALGEGVGEFWGIKLIF.

Regarding this clone: A much bigger clone sits one base away, suggesting this may be a read error. The same CDR3 also results from other DNA sequences found in this sample. The V gene is TRDV1, the J gene TRDJ1; D is possibly TRDD2 or TRDD3 (7 bases each). Germline V gene sequence: CDR1 TSWWSYY, CDR2 QGS. This CDR3 is 19 amino acids long. V dropped 3 bases and J dropped 1 base, with 24 bases sitting between them. DNA of the CDR3: TGTGCTCTTGGGGAGACCTTCCTGCGGTTACTGGGGACCACCGATAAACTCATCTTT. Its translation is CALGETFLRLLGTTDKLIF.

This clone was counted between two and nine times. TCRdb shows a much larger clone's protein in place of this DNA's translation, and the two differ at residue 7, likely through a read error; the protein shown is translated from the DNA. The CDR3 nucleotides read TGTGCCTGTGACACCCCGAGGTCCTGGGACACCCGACAGATGTTTTTC. Its protein is CACDTPRSWDTRQMFF. The chain uses TRDV2 and TRDJ3; no reliable D call. Germline loops: CDR1 GEAIGNYY, CDR2 EKD. Trimming removed 0 bases at V and 1 base at J, with 6 bases between. CDR3 length: 16 residues.

The chain combines TRDV1 with TRDJ1; 8 bases agree with TRDD3. V lost 0 bases, J lost 1 base, and 7 bases stayed unmatched. The CDR3 contains 17 residues. CDR1 TSWWSYY and CDR2 QGS come from the germline V gene. CDR3 DNA: TGTGCTCTTGGGGAACTCGTACTGGGGGTGACCACCGATAAACTCATCTTT. Translating gives CALGELVLGVTTDKLIF.

As concerns this clone: It may be a read error: a sequence one base away is much more abundant. The chain couples TRDV1 to TRDJ3; 10 positions agree with TRDD3. The length of the CDR3 is 21 residues. Germline V gene sequence: CDR1 TSWWSYY, CDR2 QGS. The CDR3 region has the DNA TGTGCTCCTGGGATTAACGCTCTGGGGGATATCTCCCCCTGGGACACCCGACAGATGTTTTTC. Amino acid sequence: CAPGINALGDISPWDTRQMFF.

Note on this clone: TCRdb's entry gives the protein of a much larger clone, which mismatches this DNA's translation at residue 4, likely from a read error; the protein reported here is translated from the DNA. V is TRDV2 and J is TRDJ3; 9 bases match TRDD3. Trimming at V came to 6 bases and at J to 0 bases, leaving 2 bases not matched to a gene. In germline, CDR1 is GEAIGNYY, CDR2 EKD. The CDR3 consists of 16 residues. The CDR3 DNA is TGTGCCTGTAACTGGGGGAGCTCCTGGGACACCCGACAGATGTTTTTC. This gives the protein CACNWGSSWDTRQMFF.

This clone was counted ten times or more. V and J are TRDV1 and TRDJ1; D gene unclear. Per the germline V gene, CDR1 is TSWWSYY and CDR2 is QGS. The length of the CDR3 is 16 residues. V was trimmed by 3 bases and J by 0 bases, leaving 14 bases between them. DNA of the CDR3: TGTGCTCTTGGGGAGTCTGGCGGAACATACACCGATAAACTCATCTTT. Translation: CALGESGGTYTDKLIF.

The table lists this clone with a few counts. TCRdb pairs this DNA with a much larger clone's protein that differs at residue 14, likely a read error; the protein shown was translated from the DNA. This rearrangement joins TRDV2 to TRDJ1, with TRDD3 matching 11 bases. Germline values: CDR1 GEAIGNYY, CDR2 EKD. This CDR3 has 18 residues. With 3 bases clipped from V and 6 bases from J, the junction kept 17 bases outside the gene matches. The chain's CDR3 is CACDCSYWGISGTNKLIF. The CDR3 region has the DNA TGTGCCTGTGACTGCTCGTACTGGGGGATAAGTGGGACCAATAAACTCATCTTT.

As concerns this clone: A much larger clonotype is one base distant, so this may be a read error. The V call is TRDV2, the J call TRDJ1, with D hard to call. Trimming removed 0 bases at V and 1 base at J, with 20 bases between. CDR3 size: 18 residues. CDR1 is GEAIGNYY and CDR2 is EKD in the germline V gene. CDR3 protein: CACDTGRVLGLRTDKLIF. CDR3 coding DNA: TGTGCCTGTGACACCGGTAGAGTTTTAGGGTTACGCACCGATAAACTCATCTTT.

The table lists this clone with a few counts. This chain links TRDV2 with TRDJ1, with 9 bases fitting TRDD3. Per the germline V gene, CDR1 is GEAIGNYY and CDR2 is EKD. V lost 3 bases to trimming and J lost 0 bases; unmatched junction nucleotides: 16. The CDR3 runs 19 residues. For the CDR3, the DNA is TGTGCCTGTGACGCCCTTACTACTGGGGGACCGCCGTACACCGATAAACTCATCTTT. Protein: CACDALTTGGPPYTDKLIF.

The chain is built from TRDV1 and TRDJ1; the D gene is possibly TRDD3 (9 bases). Germline CDR1 and CDR2: TSWWSYY and QGS. The germline V and J ends were trimmed by 9 bases and 0 bases, with 23 bases remaining between them. The CDR3 sequence is 17 residues long. CDR3 DNA: TGTGCTCTGGATGCTTCCTACTGGGGGACCGACACCGATAAACTCATCTTT. This translates into CALDASYWGTDTDKLIF.